Following are 26 T cell receptor beta chains from one sample sequenced in a study of T-cell memory formation after mild COVID-19. TCRdb passed the 5' RACE reads through MiXCR, listing each CDR3 protein once. The table has about 190,000 distinct CDR3 sequences, roughly a tenth seen once; the top ten hold approximately 3%. Sequenced: PBMCs or a T cell subset sorted from them (not recorded which). The source of these receptors is a man younger than 30 who had mild COVID-19 (a few samples of this study predate the infection). Cell type and time point are not known.

This clonotype occurred many times. The rearrangement links TRBV15 to TRBJ2-5, with D possibly being TRBD1 (5 bases). V lost 3 bases and J 1 base, leaving 9 bases between the germline ends. From germline, CDR1 is LNHNV and CDR2 YYDKDF (reference sequence). This CDR3 comprises 14 residues. CDR3 residues: CATSSRRGQETQYF. In DNA, the CDR3 is TGTGCCACCAGCAGTCGTAGGGGCCAAGAGACCCAGTACTTC.

This clonotype showed up many times. The rearrangement joins TRBV5-1 to TRBJ2-2, with D unclear. V lost 0 bases to trimming and J lost 0 bases, with 6 bases between them. CDR3 length: 15 amino acids. Germline V lookup: CDR1 SGHRS, CDR2 YFSETQ. CDR3 sequence reads: CASSLVVPNTGELFF. DNA of the CDR3: TGCGCCAGCAGCTTGGTCGTCCCGAACACCGGGGAGCTGTTTTTT.

The sample holds a few counts of this clonotype. The chain is built from TRBV5-1 and TRBJ2-1; TRBD1 matches 7 bases. In germline, CDR1 is SGHRS, CDR2 YFSETQ. The CDR3 is 14 residues long. Trimming at V came to 4 bases and at J to 7 bases, leaving 8 bases not matched to a gene. Here the CDR3 DNA reads TGCGCCAGCAGCACGACAGGGACGGGGAATGAGCAGTTCTTC. It codes for CASSTTGTGNEQFF.

The chain links TRBV20-1 to TRBJ2-3, with D hard to call. The CDR3 covers 15 residues. The ends were cut back, 1 base at V and 2 bases at J, with 13 bases in the middle. Per the germline V gene, CDR1 is DFQATT and CDR2 is SNEGSKA (reference sequence). The CDR3 nucleotides are TGCAGTGCTAGAGGGATATTCCAGGCCACAGATACGCAGTATTTT. Its protein product is CSARGIFQATDTQYF.

This clonotype showed up many times. The gene calls are TRBV5-1 and TRBJ2-7, with D possibly matching TRBD1 (6 bases). V lost 4 bases and J 3 bases, leaving 17 bases between the germline ends. CDR3 length: 15 residues. Germline CDR1 is SGHRS and CDR2 is YFSETQ. CDR3 in amino acids: CASSLAGTLGYEQYF. In DNA, the CDR3 is TGCGCCAGCAGCCTCGCCGGGACACTCGGCTACGAGCAGTACTTC.

This clonotype was seen ten or more times. J is TRBJ1-5 and V is TRBV7-9; D gene uncertain. V was cut by 0 bases and J by 1 base, with 7 bases left in between. The germline V gene encodes CDR1 SEHNR and CDR2 FQNEAQ (reference sequence). The CDR3 loop spans 15 amino acids. CDR3 nucleotide sequence: TGTGCCAGCAGCTTAGCAGGGTACAGCAATCAGCCCCAGCATTTT. This translates into CASSLAGYSNQPQHF.

In its sample, this clonotype was seen many times. The chain uses TRBV28 and TRBJ2-1; possible D gene TRBD1, 6 bases. Trimming shortened V by 3 bases and J by 12 bases, and 15 bases separated the two germline ends. Germline V gives CDR1 MDHEN, CDR2 SYDVKM. The CDR3 loop spans 13 amino acids. This CDR3 is CASSLYRAFGQFF. The DNA for the CDR3 is TGTGCCAGCAGTTTGTACAGGGCCTTTGGGCAGTTCTTC.

This clonotype was found a few times. The genes are TRBV3-1 and TRBJ2-4, with D possibly being TRBD2 (5 bases). The ends were cut back, 2 bases at V and 0 bases at J, with 8 bases in the middle. Germline CDR1 LGHDT, CDR2 YNNKEL (reference sequence). CDR3 size: 15 residues. DNA of the CDR3: TGTGCCAGCAGCCAACAGCGGACAGCCAAAAACATTCAGTACTTC. It translates to CASSQQRTAKNIQYF. Using reference TRBV3-1 and TRBJ2-4 for the parts outside the CDR3, the full variable domain is DTAVSQTPKYLVTQMGNDKSIKCEQNLGHDTMYWYKQDSKKFLKIMFSYNNKELIINETVPNRFSPKSPDKAHLNLHINSLELGDSAVYFCASSQQRTAKNIQYFGAGTRLSVL.

This clonotype was recorded a few times. This chain joins TRBV6-6 and TRBJ1-5; TRBD1 might be the D (6 bases). V gave up 11 bases and J gave up 3 bases, with 17 bases separating them. The CDR3 has 14 residues. Germline-derived CDR1 and CDR2 are MNHNY and SVGAGI (reference sequence). The chain's CDR3 is CALDGGLPNQPQHF. CDR3 nucleotides: TGTGCCCTGGACGGGGGGCTGCCCAATCAGCCCCAGCATTTT.

This chain links TRBV10-3 with TRBJ2-5; D perhaps matches TRBD2 (5 bases). The V and J ends lost 0 bases and 0 bases respectively, with 8 bases between them. CDR3 length: 15 residues. Germline values: CDR1 ENHRY, CDR2 SYGVKD. CDR3 in amino acids: CAISESTTDQETQYF. The CDR3 coding sequence is TGTGCCATCAGTGAGTCGACTACAGACCAAGAGACCCAGTACTTC.

The gene calls are TRBV15 and TRBJ1-5, with TRBD1 matching over 9 bases. V gave up 1 base and J gave up 2 bases; unmatched junction bases: 9. Germline V gene data show CDR1 as LNHNV and CDR2 as YYDKDF (reference sequence). The CDR3 covers 18 residues. The CDR3, as DNA: TGTGCCACCAGCAGAGCCAGGGACCGGGACAGGGGCAATCAGCCCCAGCATTTT. Protein sequence: CATSRARDRDRGNQPQHF.

J is TRBJ2-3 and V is TRBV7-2; TRBD2 agrees at 11 bases. From germline, CDR1 is SGHTA and CDR2 FQGNSA. This CDR3 region has 15 residues. Trimming took 0 bases from V and 8 from J; bases not matched to a gene: 4. The CDR3 nucleotides are TGTGCCAGCAGCTTAGCGCCGACTAGCGGGGCTACGCAGTATTTT. Amino acid sequence: CASSLAPTSGATQYF.

There are a few counts of this clonotype. V usage is TRBV29-1 and J usage is TRBJ1-5; possible D gene TRBD1, 6 bases. Germline CDR1 SQVTM, CDR2 ANQGSEA. V lost 4 bases, J lost 6 bases, and 13 bases lay in between. The CDR3 runs 13 residues. The CDR3 DNA reads TGCAGCGTTGGGGAGGGGGGATTTCAGCCCCAGCATTTT. It translates to CSVGEGGFQPQHF.

The table lists this clonotype with many counts. This chain links TRBV5-1 with TRBJ2-2; D may be TRBD1 (5 bases). This CDR3 is built from 14 residues. Germline values: CDR1 SGHRS, CDR2 YFSETQ. Trimming stripped 1 base from V and 4 bases from J, with 8 bases between. CDR3 loop: CASSLTRVTGELFF. Written as DNA, the CDR3 is TGCGCCAGCAGCTTGACCAGGGTCACCGGGGAGCTGTTTTTT.

The rearrangement joins TRBV12-3 or TRBV12-4 to TRBJ2-3; D remains ambiguous. CDR3 length: 15 residues. The ends were cut back, 6 bases at V and 1 base at J, with 14 bases in the middle. In nucleotides, the CDR3 is TGTGCCAGCAGCCCAACATCATGGGGCACAGATACGCAGTATTTT. Protein: CASSPTSWGTDTQYF.

The V and J genes are TRBV3-1 and TRBJ1-2, with D maybe TRBD1 (5 bases). Trimming took off 4 bases at V and 4 bases at J, with 16 bases between the two ends. Germline V lookup: CDR1 LGHDT, CDR2 YNNKEL (reference sequence). The CDR3 covers 15 residues. DNA for the CDR3: TGTGCCAGCAGCCCAGCAGGGAATCGCGCCTATGGCTACACCTTC. It codes for CASSPAGNRAYGYTF.

This chain uses TRBV5-5 with TRBJ2-2; D remains ambiguous. V gave up 4 bases and J gave up 3 bases, with 7 bases separating them. The CDR3 has 13 residues. Germline loops: CDR1 SGHKS, CDR2 YYEKEE (reference sequence). Written as DNA, the CDR3 is TGTGCCAGCAGCCTCCGTTACACCGGGGAGCTGTTTTTT. This encodes CASSLRYTGELFF.

This clonotype showed up just a few times. V gene TRBV6-2 or TRBV6-3 combines with J gene TRBJ2-7; no firm D call. Between the trimmed V and J ends, which lost 0 bases and 3 bases, there was a span of 6 bases. The germline V gene encodes CDR1 MNHEY and CDR2 SVGEGT. The CDR3 consists of 13 residues. The CDR3 DNA reads as TGTGCCAGCAGTTACTCTATGTACTACGAGCAGTACGTC. Its translation is CASSYSMYYEQYV.

The chain couples TRBV20-1 to TRBJ1-1; D remains unclear. Trimming left V 3 bases short and J 4 bases short, with 18 bases between. Germline CDR1 reads DFQATT; CDR2 reads SNEGSKA (reference sequence). The CDR3 sequence is 15 residues long. This chain's CDR3 is CSASPALPGGTEAFF. DNA of the CDR3: TGCAGTGCTAGTCCAGCCCTTCCGGGTGGCACTGAAGCTTTCTTT.

The V and J genes are TRBV2 and TRBJ2-5, with D uncertain. V lost 8 bases and J lost 3, with 10 bases in between. Looked up from germline, CDR1 is SNHLY and CDR2 is FYNNEI. The CDR3 has 12 amino acids. CDR3 DNA: TGTGCCAGCGAAGAGCGAGAAGAGACCCAGTACTTC. Protein sequence: CASEEREETQYF.

This clonotype was observed a handful of times. The chain carries TRBV9 and TRBJ1-5, with D unclear. This CDR3 has 13 residues. CDR1 is SGDLS, CDR2 YYNGEE, per germline. Trimming removed 3 bases from V and 6 bases from J, with 10 bases in between. This chain's CDR3 is CASSAGPGQPQHF. The DNA of the CDR3 is TGTGCCAGCAGCGCCGGACCGGGTCAGCCCCAGCATTTT.

This clonotype was counted ten times or more. V and J are TRBV6-5 and TRBJ1-6, with D possibly TRBD1 on 5 matching bases. CDR3 size: 17 residues. The germline V and J ends were trimmed by 2 bases and 10 bases, with 21 bases remaining between them. Germline CDR1 is MNHEY and CDR2 is SVGAGI. CDR3 region: CASSYGRRATSGSPLHF. The CDR3 nucleotides read TGTGCCAGCAGTTACGGTCGCAGGGCTACAAGCGGATCACCCCTCCACTTT.

This clonotype has more than one count but fewer than ten. The rearrangement joins TRBV12-3 or TRBV12-4 to TRBJ1-5, with a possible D match to TRBD1 (5 bases). The CDR3 spans 13 residues. Trimming removed 5 bases from V and 8 bases from J, with 13 bases in between. CDR3 DNA sequence: TGTGCCAGCAGTCCCAGGGATTTGGAGCCCCAGCATTTT. Translating gives CASSPRDLEPQHF.

The chain carries TRBV18 and TRBJ2-3, with unresolved D. The V and J ends lost 2 bases and 7 bases respectively, with 16 bases between them. This CDR3 is 15 amino acids long. Germline CDR1 KGHSH, CDR2 LQKENI. For the CDR3, the DNA is TGTGCCAGCTCACCAGGCCTAGATATGCTAAATACGCAGTATTTT. It translates to CASSPGLDMLNTQYF.

The rearrangement uses TRBV15 and TRBJ1-1; D ambiguous. This CDR3 contains 14 residues. Germline lookup yields CDR1 LNHNV and CDR2 YYDKDF (reference sequence). V gave up 2 bases and J gave up 1 base, with 8 bases separating them. CDR3: CATSRPGENTEAFF. CDR3 nucleotide sequence: TGTGCCACCAGCAGACCCGGAGAGAACACTGAAGCTTTCTTT.

This clonotype was seen ten or more times. The chain couples TRBV12-3 or TRBV12-4 to TRBJ2-5, with 7 nucleotides matching TRBD1. V lost 5 bases to trimming and J lost 5 bases; unmatched junction nucleotides: 11. There are 15 residues in the CDR3. The CDR3 sequence: CASSHTGARDETQYF. CDR3 DNA: TGTGCCAGCAGTCACACAGGGGCAAGGGATGAGACCCAGTACTTC.